This T cell receptor (beta chain) is drawn from a study of CD8 T cells in Susac syndrome. The RNA, about 0.45 to 1 ug, was put through reverse transcription using random hexamers. TCRdb independently ran MiXCR on the immunoSEQ multiplex PCR reads; one entry per CDR3 protein. Here the sample spans under 200,000 distinct CDR3 sequences, 85% to 95% being singletons. The CDR3 covers 12 residues. Germline CDR1 and CDR2: SQVTM and ANQGSEA. Between the trimmed V and J ends, which lost 2 bases and 8 bases, there was a span of 10 bases. Negative isolation yielded CD4+ and CD8+ T cells, and FACS enriched TEMRA cells.

Sequencing was carried out using CD4+ T cells from PBMCs. This sequence joins TRBV29-1 and TRBJ2-1; tentative D call: TRBD2 (5 bases). The source of this sequence is a human donor in good health. This CDR3 is CSVEIGSYEQFF. In DNA, the CDR3 is TGCAGCGTTGAAATTGGGAGCTATGAGCAGTTCTTC.